This entry lists 2 T cell receptor beta chains sequenced from one sample in a study of T cells after yellow fever vaccination. TCRdb reprocessed the 5' RACE reads via MiXCR and lists one record per CDR3 protein. The sample shows hundreds of thousands of distinct CDR3 sequences, around 19% of them seen only once. This specimen consisted of PBMCs, obtained before the yellow fever booster vaccination. These receptors came from a man between 18 and 29 years old who received the YFV17D yellow fever vaccine.

This clonotype occurred a few times. The chain carries TRBV4-1 and TRBJ2-4; the D call may be TRBD1 or TRBD2 (5 bases each). Between the trimmed V and J ends, which lost 1 base and 7 bases, there was a span of 17 bases. Per germline, CDR1 MGHRA and CDR2 YSYEKL. CDR3 length: 16 residues. The DNA of the CDR3 is TGCGCCAGCAGCCAAGGTCTCGGGGCAGGGCGGAACATTCAGTACTTC. Protein: CASSQGLGAGRNIQYF.

This clonotype has a handful of counts. The V gene is TRBV6-2 or TRBV6-3, the J gene TRBJ1-2; D perhaps matches TRBD1 (6 bases). This CDR3 has 13 amino acids. The germline CDR1 and CDR2 sequences are MNHEY and SVGEGT. Between the trimmed V and J ends, which lost 2 bases and 5 bases, there was a span of 9 bases. CDR3: CASSYGGPYGYTF. The CDR3, as DNA: TGTGCCAGCAGTTACGGGGGGCCTTATGGCTACACCTTC.